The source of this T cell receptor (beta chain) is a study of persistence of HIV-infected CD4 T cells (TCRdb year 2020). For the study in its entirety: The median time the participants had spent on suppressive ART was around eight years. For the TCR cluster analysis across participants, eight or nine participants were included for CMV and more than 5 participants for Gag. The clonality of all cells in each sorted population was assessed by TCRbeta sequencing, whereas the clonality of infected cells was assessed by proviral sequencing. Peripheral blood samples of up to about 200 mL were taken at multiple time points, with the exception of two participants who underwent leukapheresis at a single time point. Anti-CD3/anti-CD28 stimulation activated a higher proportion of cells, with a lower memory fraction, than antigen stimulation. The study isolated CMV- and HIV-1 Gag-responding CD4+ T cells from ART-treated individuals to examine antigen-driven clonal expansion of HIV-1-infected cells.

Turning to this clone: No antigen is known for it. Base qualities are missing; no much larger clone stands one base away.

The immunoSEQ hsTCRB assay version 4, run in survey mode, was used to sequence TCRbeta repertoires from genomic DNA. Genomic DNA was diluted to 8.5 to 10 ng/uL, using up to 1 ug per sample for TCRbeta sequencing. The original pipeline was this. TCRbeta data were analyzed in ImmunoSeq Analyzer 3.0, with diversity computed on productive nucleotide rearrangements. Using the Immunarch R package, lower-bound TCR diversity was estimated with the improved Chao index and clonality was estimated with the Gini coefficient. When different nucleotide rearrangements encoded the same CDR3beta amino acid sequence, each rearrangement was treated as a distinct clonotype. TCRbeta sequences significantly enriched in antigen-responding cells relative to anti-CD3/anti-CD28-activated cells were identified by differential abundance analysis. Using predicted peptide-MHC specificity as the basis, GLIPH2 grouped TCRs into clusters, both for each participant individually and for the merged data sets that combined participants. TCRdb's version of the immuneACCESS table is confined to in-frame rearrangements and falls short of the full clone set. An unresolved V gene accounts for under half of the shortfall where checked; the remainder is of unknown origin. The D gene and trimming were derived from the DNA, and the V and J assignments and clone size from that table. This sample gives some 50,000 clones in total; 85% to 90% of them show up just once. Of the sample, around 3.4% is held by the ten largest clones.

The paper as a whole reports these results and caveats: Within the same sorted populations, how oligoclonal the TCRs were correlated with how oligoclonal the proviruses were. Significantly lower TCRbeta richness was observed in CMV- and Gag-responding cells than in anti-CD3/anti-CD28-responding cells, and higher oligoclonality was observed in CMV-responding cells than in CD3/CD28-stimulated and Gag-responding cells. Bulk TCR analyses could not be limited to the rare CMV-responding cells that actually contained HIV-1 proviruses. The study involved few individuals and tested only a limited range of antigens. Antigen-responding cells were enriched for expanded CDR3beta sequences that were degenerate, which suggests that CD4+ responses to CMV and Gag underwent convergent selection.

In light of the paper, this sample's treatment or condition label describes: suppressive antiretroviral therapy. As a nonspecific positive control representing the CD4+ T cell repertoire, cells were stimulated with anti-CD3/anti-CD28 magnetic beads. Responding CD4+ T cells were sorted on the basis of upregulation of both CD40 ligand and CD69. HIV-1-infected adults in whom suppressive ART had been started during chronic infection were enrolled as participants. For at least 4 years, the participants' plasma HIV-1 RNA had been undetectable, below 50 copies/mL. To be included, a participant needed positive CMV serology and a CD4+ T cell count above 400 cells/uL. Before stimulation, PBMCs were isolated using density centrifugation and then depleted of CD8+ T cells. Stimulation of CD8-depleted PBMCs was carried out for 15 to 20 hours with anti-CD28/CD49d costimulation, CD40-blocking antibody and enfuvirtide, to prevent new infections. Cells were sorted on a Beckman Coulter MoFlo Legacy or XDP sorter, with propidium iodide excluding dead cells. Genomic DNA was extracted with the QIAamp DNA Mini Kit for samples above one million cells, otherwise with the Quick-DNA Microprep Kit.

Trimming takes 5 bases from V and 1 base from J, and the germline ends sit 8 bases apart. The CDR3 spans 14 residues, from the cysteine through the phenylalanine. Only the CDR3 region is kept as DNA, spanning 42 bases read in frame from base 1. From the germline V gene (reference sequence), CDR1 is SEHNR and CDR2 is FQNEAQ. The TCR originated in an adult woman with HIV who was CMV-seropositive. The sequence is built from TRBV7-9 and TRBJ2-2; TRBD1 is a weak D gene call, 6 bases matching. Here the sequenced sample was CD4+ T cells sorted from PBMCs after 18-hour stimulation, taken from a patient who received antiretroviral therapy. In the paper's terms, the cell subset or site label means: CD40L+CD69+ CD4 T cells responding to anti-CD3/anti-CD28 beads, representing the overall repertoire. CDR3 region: CASSLTGNTGELFF. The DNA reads TGTGCCAGCAGCCTGACAGGGAACACCGGGGAGCTGTTTTTT.